Each of the 29 T cell receptor beta chains below was sequenced from the same sample in a study of blood T cells in healthy people across ages. A second roughly 6 to 12 cycle PCR used barcoded and J-beta primers. TCRdb re-called the 5' RACE reads with MiXCR, one entry per CDR3 protein. The sample records about 800,000 distinct CDR3 sequences, roughly 50% being singletons. The sequencing input was blood. The receptors were sampled from a man aged 25 to 45 in good health.

The chain carries TRBV6-1 and TRBJ2-7; 10 bases line up with TRBD1. The germline V gene has CDR1 MNHNS and CDR2 SASEGT. CDR3 length: 15 residues. V lost 0 bases to trimming and J lost 4 bases; unmatched junction nucleotides: 3. In DNA form, the CDR3 reads TGTGCCAGCAGTGAAGCGGACAGGGGGTCATACGAGCAGTACTTC. Protein: CASSEADRGSYEQYF.

The chain recombines TRBV29-1 with TRBJ2-1; 8 bases are shared with TRBD1. This CDR3 is 13 amino acids long. V lost 4 bases to trimming and J lost 4 bases; unmatched junction nucleotides: 3. CDR1 is SQVTM and CDR2 is ANQGSEA in the germline V gene. This chain's CDR3 is CSVVDRAYNEQFF. For the CDR3, the DNA is TGCAGCGTTGTGGACAGGGCTTACAATGAGCAGTTCTTC.

With regard to this clonotype: It may be a read error: a sequence one base away is much more abundant. The chain employs TRBV2 and TRBJ1-2; unclear D gene. This CDR3 contains 13 residues. V was shortened by 3 bases and J by 4 bases, with 9 bases between the two germline ends. The V gene's germline CDR1 is SNHLY and CDR2 FYNNEI. As DNA, the CDR3 is TGTGCCAGCAGTGATGACGGGATCTATGGCTACACCTTC. Protein product: CASSDDGIYGYTF.

V usage is TRBV4-3 and J usage is TRBJ1-5, with D hard to call. Germline V gives CDR1 LGHNA, CDR2 YSLEER. This CDR3 contains 15 residues. V dropped 0 bases and J dropped 7 bases, with 13 bases sitting between them. The CDR3 reads CASSQEPGLWQPQHF. CDR3 DNA sequence: TGCGCCAGCAGCCAAGAGCCGGGGTTGTGGCAGCCCCAGCATTTT.

The chain is built from TRBV27 and TRBJ2-1; 10 nucleotides align to TRBD2. Per the germline V gene, CDR1 is MNHEY and CDR2 is SMNVEV (reference sequence). The CDR3 length is 17 residues. With V trimmed by 5 bases and J by 6 bases, 13 bases remained unmatched. The chain's CDR3 is CASSITPRLAGPNEQFF. In nucleotides, the CDR3 is TGTGCCAGCAGTATTACCCCCAGACTAGCGGGCCCCAATGAGCAGTTCTTC.

The CDR3 loop reads CASSGGTSGHNEQFF. In nucleotides, the CDR3 is TGTGCCAGCAGTGGAGGGACTAGCGGCCACAATGAGCAGTTCTTC. The chain has TRBV6-1 and TRBJ2-1, with TRBD2 identical over 11 bases. Germline assignment: CDR1 MNHNS and CDR2 SASEGT. V was clipped by 4 bases and J by 5 bases; unmatched bases: 4. The CDR3 is 15 residues long.

Concerning this clonotype itself: The junction departs from the called germline gene at one end, perhaps through a read error. This rearrangement joins TRBV15 to TRBJ2-2, with TRBD1 as a possible D gene (5 bases). Germline assignment: CDR1 LNHNV and CDR2 YYDKDF (reference sequence). CDR3 length: 15 residues. As DNA, the CDR3 is TGTGCCGCCAGCAGAGCCAGGGTACAAACCGGGGAGCTGTTTTTT. This encodes CAASRARVQTGELFF.

V usage is TRBV20-1 and J usage is TRBJ1-2; the D is unclear. The length of the CDR3 is 14 residues. Germline lookup yields CDR1 DFQATT and CDR2 SNEGSKA (reference sequence). V shed 1 base and J shed 1 base, with 10 bases lying between them. Written as DNA, the CDR3 is TGCAGTGCTAGAGTCAAAGATTATAACTATGGCTACACCTTC. Its translation: CSARVKDYNYGYTF.

The rearrangement links TRBV7-2 to TRBJ2-1; weak D call: TRBD2 (6 bases). From germline, CDR1 is SGHTA and CDR2 FQGNSA. The CDR3 spans 14 residues. The V end was cut by 2 bases, the J end by 6 bases, with 11 bases between. The DNA for the CDR3 is TGTGCCAGCAGCTTATTGGGGGGAATCAATGAGCAGTTCTTC. Encoded protein: CASSLLGGINEQFF.

The chain is built from TRBV20-1 and TRBJ2-3, with unresolved D. CDR3 length: 14 amino acids. V gave up 0 bases and J gave up 3 bases, with 10 bases separating them. Germline CDR1 is DFQATT and CDR2 is SNEGSKA (reference sequence). The CDR3 loop is CSAREQVGTDTQYF. In DNA form, the CDR3 reads TGCAGTGCTAGAGAGCAGGTTGGAACAGATACGCAGTATTTT.

The gene calls are TRBV4-2 and TRBJ2-5, with TRBD1 matching over 7 bases. Per germline, CDR1 LGHNA and CDR2 YNFKEQ. There are 14 residues in the CDR3. The V gene end was trimmed by 4 bases and the J gene end by 11 bases; junction bases not matched to a gene: 13. Here the CDR3 reads CASSRAQGSSEQYF. CDR3 in DNA: TGTGCCAGCAGCCGCGCACAGGGGAGCAGTGAGCAGTACTTC.

This rearrangement joins TRBV6-5 to TRBJ2-1, with 8 bases identical to TRBD2. The CDR3 consists of 14 residues. Germline CDR1 MNHEY, CDR2 SVGAGI. V lost 6 bases to trimming and J lost 8 bases; unmatched junction nucleotides: 9. CDR3 nucleotide sequence: TGTGCCAGCAGCAGCGGACTAGCTTCGTATGAGCAGTTCTTC. As protein: CASSSGLASYEQFF.

The chain uses TRBV20-1 and TRBJ1-6; TRBD1 is a possible D gene (5 bases). The CDR3 is 14 amino acids. CDR1 is DFQATT and CDR2 is SNEGSKA in the germline V gene (reference sequence). Between the trimmed V and J ends, which lost 1 base and 10 bases, there was a span of 14 bases. The CDR3 DNA sequence: TGCAGTGCTAGAGGAGACAGAGACGGGTCACCCCTCCACTTT. Residues: CSARGDRDGSPLHF.

CDR3 sequence reads: CASSQSIGEYYGYTF. In DNA, the CDR3 is TGTGCCAGCAGTCAATCGATTGGAGAATACTATGGCTACACCTTC. The chain employs TRBV7-9 and TRBJ1-2, with no clear D. This CDR3 comprises 15 residues. The germline gives CDR1 SEHNR, CDR2 FQNEAQ (reference sequence). V lost 6 bases to trimming and J lost 3 bases, with 17 bases between them.

The V and J genes are TRBV4-2 and TRBJ2-1, with D maybe TRBD2 (6 bases). This CDR3 comprises 22 residues. V shed 1 base and J shed 4 bases, with 32 bases lying between them. Per germline, CDR1 LGHNA and CDR2 YNFKEQ. The CDR3 loop is CASSQVALTGGRGSLGYNEQFF. CDR3 nucleotides: TGTGCCAGCAGCCAAGTAGCCCTAACAGGAGGGCGGGGATCCCTCGGGTACAATGAGCAGTTCTTC.

This chain connects TRBV19 to TRBJ1-2, with 7 bases identical to TRBD1. V lost 9 bases, J lost 4 bases, and 8 bases stayed unmatched. The CDR3 has 13 amino acids. From germline, CDR1 is LNHDA and CDR2 SQIVND (reference sequence). This CDR3 reads CASTQTGVYGYTF. CDR3 DNA sequence: TGTGCCAGCACTCAAACAGGGGTCTATGGCTACACCTTC. Variable domain in full (rest from reference TRBV19 and TRBJ1-2): DGGITQSPKYLFRKEGQNVTLSCEQNLNHDAMYWYRQDPGQGLRLIYYSQIVNDFQKGDIAEGYSVSREKKESFPLTVTSAQKNPTAFYLCASTQTGVYGYTFGSGTRLTVV.

The gene calls are TRBV20-1 and TRBJ2-5; maybe TRBD2 (7 bases). The CDR3 is made up of 14 amino acids. The germline V gene has CDR1 DFQATT and CDR2 SNEGSKA (reference sequence). The V end lost 6 bases, the J end lost 0 bases, and 14 bases lay between the germline ends. Here the CDR3 DNA reads TGCAGTGCGAGGGGGAGGGTGTACCAAGAGACCCAGTACTTC. Protein product: CSARGRVYQETQYF.

The gene calls are TRBV9 and TRBJ2-3, with D perhaps assigned TRBD1 or TRBD2 (5 bases each). Trimming removed 3 bases at V and 2 bases at J, with 10 bases between. The germline V gene has CDR1 SGDLS and CDR2 YYNGEE. CDR3 size: 14 residues. This chain's CDR3 is CASSAGTLTDTQYF. In nucleotides, the CDR3 is TGTGCCAGCAGCGCCGGGACCCTCACAGATACGCAGTATTTT. Combining the CDR3 with reference TRBV9 and TRBJ2-3 gives the whole variable domain DSGVTQTPKHLITATGQRVTLRCSPRSGDLSVYWYQQSLDQGLQFLIQYYNGEERAKGNILERFSAQQFPDLHSELNLSSLELGDSALYFCASSAGTLTDTQYFGPGTRLTVL.

The chain combines TRBV7-2 with TRBJ2-1, with 8 nucleotides matching TRBD2. Per the germline V gene, CDR1 is SGHTA and CDR2 is FQGNSA. J lost 9 bases, V lost 5 bases, and 18 bases had no gene match. The CDR3 runs to 17 residues. CDR3 sequence: CASSPSLGLAAGPEQFF. In nucleotides, the CDR3 is TGTGCCAGCAGCCCCTCGCTCGGACTAGCAGCCGGGCCTGAGCAGTTCTTC.

The chain joins TRBV20-1 to TRBJ2-3; 9 bases align to TRBD2. Germline assignment: CDR1 DFQATT and CDR2 SNEGSKA (reference sequence). The CDR3 runs 15 residues. Germline trimming cut 3 bases from V and 5 bases from J; bases unmatched to any gene: 9. DNA of the CDR3: TGCAGTGCTAGTGTAGTAGCGGGAGTTTTAGATACGCAGTATTTT. Protein product: CSASVVAGVLDTQYF.

The chain couples TRBV7-8 to TRBJ2-7; 8 nucleotides match TRBD2. Trimming took 5 bases from V and 7 from J; bases not matched to a gene: 13. Germline V gene lookup returns CDR1 SGHVS and CDR2 FQNEAQ. CDR3 length: 15 amino acids. The CDR3 DNA follows: TGTGCCAGCAGCAAACTAGCGGCCACTTTCAATGAGCAGTACTTC. Translated: CASSKLAATFNEQYF.

V usage is TRBV5-6 and J usage is TRBJ2-1, with 7 bases that match TRBD2. Germline-derived CDR1 and CDR2 are SGHDT and YYEEEE. J was trimmed by 8 bases and V by 1 base; bases with no gene match: 24. CDR3 length: 20 amino acids. CDR3 sequence (DNA): TGTGCCAGCAGCTTGACCCCACCTACGGTACTAGGACTAGTGGTCTATGAGCAGTTCTTC. Protein product: CASSLTPPTVLGLVVYEQFF.

The CDR3 DNA reads as TGTGCCAGCAGTTATGCTGGCACCAATTCCTACAATGAGCAGTTCTTC. Translating gives CASSYAGTNSYNEQFF. This chain connects TRBV6-5 to TRBJ2-1; D uncertain. The CDR3 extends over 16 amino acids. Trimming took off 3 bases at V and 1 base at J, with 13 bases between the two ends. CDR1 is MNHEY and CDR2 is SVGAGI in the germline V gene.

The rearrangement links TRBV12-3 or TRBV12-4 to TRBJ1-2; D not certain. The V end was cut by 2 bases, the J end by 5 bases, with 15 bases between. This CDR3 contains 15 residues. CDR3 residues: CASSLNPTWPYGYTF. The CDR3 coding sequence is TGTGCCAGCAGTTTAAACCCAACTTGGCCTTATGGCTACACCTTC.

The chain couples TRBV29-1 to TRBJ1-2, with a tentative D call TRBD1 (5 bases). Germline CDR1 reads SQVTM; CDR2 reads ANQGSEA. The CDR3 extends over 12 amino acids. Trimming pared 4 bases from V and 1 base from J, leaving 7 bases between. In nucleotides, the CDR3 is TGCAGCGTTGTCGACAGTAACTATGGCTACACCTTC. This sequence encodes CSVVDSNYGYTF.

The chain couples TRBV20-1 to TRBJ1-6; D might be TRBD1 (6 bases). The V end was cut by 5 bases, the J end by 7 bases, with 15 bases between. CDR1 is DFQATT and CDR2 is SNEGSKA in the germline V gene (reference sequence). This CDR3 has 14 amino acids. The CDR3 DNA reads as TGCAGTGCTCTCTCACAGGGTTCGAATTCACCCCTCCACTTT. Its translation is CSALSQGSNSPLHF.

V usage is TRBV6-2 or TRBV6-3 and J usage is TRBJ2-6, with 11 bases fitting TRBD1. The CDR3 is 19 residues long. With 0 bases clipped from V and 0 bases from J, the junction kept 4 bases outside the gene matches. CDR1 MNHEY and CDR2 SVGEGT come from the germline V gene. Here the CDR3 reads CASSYSGTGGLSGANVLTF. The CDR3 DNA follows: TGTGCCAGCAGTTACTCGGGGACAGGGGGGCTCTCTGGGGCCAACGTCCTGACTTTC.

There are a few counts of this clonotype. The chain links TRBV10-3 to TRBJ1-1; 8 bases map to TRBD1. The germline CDR1 and CDR2 sequences are ENHRY and SYGVKD. This CDR3 is 16 amino acids long. With V trimmed by 4 bases and J by 0 bases, 7 bases remained unmatched. CDR3 amino acids: CAISVIRGPLNTEAFF. In nucleotides, the CDR3 is TGTGCCATCAGTGTTATCAGGGGGCCCCTGAACACTGAAGCTTTCTTT.

The DNA of the CDR3 is TGTGCCAGCAGTCCTGGAAGGGGGGACGGCTACACCTTC. It yields the protein CASSPGRGDGYTF. The rearrangement uses TRBV2 and TRBJ1-2; D is possibly TRBD1 (6 bases). From germline, CDR1 is SNHLY and CDR2 FYNNEI. V lost 5 bases to trimming and J lost 8 bases, with 15 bases between them. CDR3 length equals 13 residues.